These T cell receptor beta chains were read from a single sample in a study of T cell responses to AZD1222 COVID-19 vaccine. TCRdb's table, derived via immunoSEQ multiplex PCR, lists solely in-frame clones and lacks some. The sample lists 33,000 or so clones, roughly 90% seen once, with roughly 15% in the top ten. Specimen: peripheral blood, collected 28 days after the second AZD1222 dose. The origin of the receptors is an adult who received the AZD1222 COVID-19 vaccine. Both conserved end residues are part of each CDR3. The D gene is left open where the match is weak. A row's size may be missing; if present it is once, few, many or a size class.

v_call: TRBV19; j_call: TRBJ2-7; clone_size: .; d_call: TRBD1; cdr3_nt: TGTGCCACCAACCCCGGGACAGAGTACGAGCAGTACTTC; cdr3_aa: CATNPGTEYEQYF
v_call: TRBV25-1; j_call: TRBJ2-3; clone_size: .; d_call: .; cdr3_nt: TGTGCCAGCAGTGAGTATGGCACAGATACGCAGTATTTT; cdr3_aa: CASSEYGTDTQYF
v_call: TRBV7-2; j_call: TRBJ1-1; clone_size: .; d_call: .; cdr3_nt: TGTGCCAGCAGCTTACGGCCCGCCAACACTGAAGCTTTCTTT; cdr3_aa: CASSLRPANTEAFF
v_call: TRBV29-1; j_call: TRBJ1-2; clone_size: few; d_call: .; cdr3_nt: TGCAGCGTTGAGCAGGACAGAGGCTACACCTTC; cdr3_aa: CSVEQDRGYTF
v_call: TRBV6-1; j_call: TRBJ1-5; clone_size: few; d_call: .; cdr3_nt: TGTGCCAGCGAATCCCTGGGCAATCAGCCCCAGCATTTT; cdr3_aa: CASESLGNQPQHF
v_call: TRBV3-1/TRBV3-2; j_call: TRBJ1-4; clone_size: .; d_call: .; cdr3_nt: TGTGCCAGCAGCCAAGTTGGGGGTTCCGAAAAACTGTTTTTT; cdr3_aa: CASSQVGGSEKLFF
v_call: TRBV2; j_call: TRBJ1-5; clone_size: .; d_call: .; cdr3_nt: TGTGCCAGCAGCGGAGGGGCTAGGGGCAATCAGCCCCAGCATTTT; cdr3_aa: CASSGGARGNQPQHF
v_call: TRBV7-8; j_call: TRBJ2-1; clone_size: .; d_call: .; cdr3_nt: TGTGCCAGCAGCCCACGTTACAATGAGCAGTTCTTC; cdr3_aa: CASSPRYNEQFF
v_call: TRBV5-1; j_call: TRBJ2-1; clone_size: .; d_call: TRBD2; cdr3_nt: TGCGCCAGCAGCTTGGAAACGAGCGGGGCCTACAATGAGCAGTTCTTC; cdr3_aa: CASSLETSGAYNEQFF
v_call: TRBV7-9; j_call: TRBJ2-5; clone_size: .; d_call: TRBD1; cdr3_nt: TGTGCCAGCAAGAGGGGGCTGGAAGAGACCCAGTACTTC; cdr3_aa: CASKRGLEETQYF
v_call: TRBV6-2/TRBV6-3; j_call: TRBJ1-3; clone_size: .; d_call: .; cdr3_nt: TGTGCCAGCAGTTACCCGGCAGGGACTCCTGGAAACACCATATATTTT; cdr3_aa: CASSYPAGTPGNTIYF
v_call: TRBV5-1; j_call: TRBJ2-2; clone_size: .; d_call: TRBD1; cdr3_nt: TGCGCCAGCAGCTTGACCAGGGGGATGAACACCGGGGAGCTGTTTTTT; cdr3_aa: CASSLTRGMNTGELFF
v_call: TRBV11-2; j_call: TRBJ2-7; clone_size: once; d_call: TRBD1; cdr3_nt: TGTGCCAGCAGCAGGGGGGGTAATCCGGGACAGGGCGAGGAGCAGTACTTC; cdr3_aa: CASSRGGNPGQGEEQYF
v_call: TRBV12-3/TRBV12-4; j_call: TRBJ1-5; clone_size: .; d_call: .; cdr3_nt: TGTGCCAGCAGTTTTCGGTCCAATCAGCCCCAGCATTTT; cdr3_aa: CASSFRSNQPQHF
v_call: TRBV18; j_call: TRBJ1-1; clone_size: .; d_call: .; cdr3_nt: TGTGCCAGCTCACTACAGGGTGCCACTGAAGCTTTCTTT; cdr3_aa: CASSLQGATEAFF
v_call: TRBV4-2; j_call: TRBJ1-1; clone_size: .; d_call: .; cdr3_nt: TGTGCCAGCAGCCAAGACGCGCGGGGACCAAACACTGAAGCTTTCTTT; cdr3_aa: CASSQDARGPNTEAFF
v_call: TRBV12-5; j_call: TRBJ1-6; clone_size: .; d_call: .; cdr3_nt: TGTGCTAGTGGGTCACCGTCCCGGGAGAAGTATAATTCACCCCTCCACTTT; cdr3_aa: CASGSPSREKYNSPLHF